These 18 T cell receptor beta chains originate from one sample sequenced in a study of T cells in women clearing cervical HPV infection. Measured with immunoSEQ multiplex PCR; TCRdb has only the in-frame clones, and not every one. The sample spans about 19,000 clones; the ten largest clones claim approximately 5%. The sequenced material came from blood buffy coat. These receptors were obtained from a woman aged 18 to 69 with a cervical HPV16 infection that either progressed to CIN3+ or cleared (not recorded which).

In regard to this clone: The read falls 3 residues short of the CDR3 end, and the missing part is taken from the germline J gene. V usage is TRBV19 and J usage is TRBJ1-1; 8 bases align to TRBD1. V gave up 5 bases and J gave up 0 bases; unmatched junction bases: 11. The CDR3 is 17 amino acids. Germline values: CDR1 LNHDA, CDR2 SQIVND (reference sequence). The CDR3 sequence is CASSPPGTGRLNTEAFF. The CDR3 DNA, read in part, is TGTGCCAGTAGTCCTCCGGGGACAGGTCGCCTGAACACTGAA.

As concerns this clone: From the germline J gene comes the end of the CDR3, since the read stops 3 residues before it. The chain has TRBV12-5 and TRBJ2-2; D not resolved. V was pared by 7 bases and J by 2 bases, with 5 bases between. The CDR3 spans 12 residues. Germline CDR1 LGHNT, CDR2 FRNRAP. CDR3 DNA (partial): TGTGCTAGTGCCTTAAACACCGGGGAG. Residues: CASALNTGE. The CDR3 in full is CASALNTGELFF.

Concerning this clone: The CDR3 is cut off 3 residues early in the read; its end comes from the germline J gene. The rearrangement links TRBV7-9 to TRBJ1-1; maybe TRBD1 (5 bases). The V end was cut by 3 bases, the J end by 7 bases, with 9 bases between. Germline CDR1 SEHNR, CDR2 FQNEAQ (reference sequence). This CDR3 region has 12 residues. The CDR3 is CASSFGAFEAFF. The CDR3 bases that were read are TGTGCCAGCAGCTTTGGGGCCTTTGAA.

Comment on this clone: The read ends 3 residues before the CDR3 terminus; that terminus is restored from the germline J gene. The rearrangement uses TRBV6-4 and TRBJ1-6; D perhaps matches TRBD1 (5 bases). Trimming removed 4 bases at V and 7 bases at J, with 8 bases between. This CDR3 has 13 residues. Germline CDR1 and CDR2: MRHNA and SNTAGT. Partial CDR3 DNA: TGTGCCAGCAGTGTAGGGGCGAATTCACCC. This sequence encodes CASSVGANSP. The entire CDR3 protein is CASSVGANSPLHF.

With respect to this clone: The read gets to within 3 residues of the CDR3 end, and the germline J gene fills in the rest. The chain has TRBV12-5 and TRBJ2-1, with D possibly TRBD2 on 6 matching bases. The germline CDR1 and CDR2 sequences are LGHNT and FRNRAP. The CDR3 covers 19 residues. Trimming took 5 bases from V and 8 from J, leaving 31 bases between them. CDR3 bases read: TGTGCTAGTGGTAGCTACCTAGATGGTAGCGGCCCTTCTATTGATGAG. Its translation: CASGSYLDGSGPSIDE. The entire CDR3 protein reads CASGSYLDGSGPSIDEQFF.

Points on this clone: Read sequence stops 3 residues before the CDR3 end, and the germline J gene provides the missing end. The J gene is TRBJ2-3, the V gene TRBV7-9; 8 bases align to TRBD2. The V gene's germline CDR1 is SEHNR and CDR2 FQNEAQ (reference sequence). The CDR3 has 15 residues. V trimming: 4 bases; J trimming: 8 bases; junction bases outside the gene matches: 11. The part of the CDR3 DNA that was read is TGTGCCAGCAGCTCTGCGGGGGGCCCGCTCGGTACG. Protein product: CASSSAGGPLGT. The CDR3 in full is CASSSAGGPLGTQYF.

On this clone: The read ends 3 residues early relative to the CDR3; the germline J gene fills the gap. This rearrangement joins TRBV20-1 to TRBJ2-2; 13 nucleotides align to TRBD2. There are 15 residues in the CDR3. V dropped 6 bases and J dropped 1; count of bases not matched to a gene: 2. Germline values: CDR1 DFQATT, CDR2 SNEGSKA (reference sequence). CDR3 loop: CSAGTSGVNTGELFF. The CDR3 DNA, read in part, is TGCAGTGCCGGGACTAGCGGGGTGAACACCGGGGAG.

Concerning this clone itself: The missing CDR3 end, 3 residues past where the read stops, is filled in from the germline J gene. This chain uses TRBV30 with TRBJ1-5; TRBD1 matches at 7 bases. This CDR3 is 13 amino acids long. CDR1 and CDR2 (germline): GTSNPN, SVGIG (reference sequence). The sequenced CDR3 bases are TGTGCCTGGAGTCAGACAGGGAAATCTCCC. It is translated as CAWSQTGKSP. The CDR3 in its entirety is CAWSQTGKSPQHF. Complete variable domain (other parts from reference TRBV30 and TRBJ1-5): SQTIHQWPATLVQPVGSPLSLECTVEGTSNPNLYWYRQAAGRGLQLLFYSVGIGQISSEVPQNLSASRPQDRQFILSSKKLLLSDSGFYLCAWSQTGKSPQHFGDGTRLSIL.

The CDR3 DNA, read in part, is TGCAGTGCTAAATACCGGGACAGGTTCACAGATACG. Translated, it gives CSAKYRDRFTDT. In full, the CDR3 reads CSAKYRDRFTDTQYF. The chain uses TRBV20-1 and TRBJ2-3, with 8 bases fitting TRBD1. The CDR3 end lies 3 residues beyond the end of the read and is filled in from the germline J gene. The CDR3 is 15 residues long. Looked up from germline, CDR1 is DFQATT and CDR2 is SNEGSKA (reference sequence). The V gene end was trimmed by 4 bases and the J gene end by 2 bases; junction bases not matched to a gene: 8.

With regard to this clone: With the read ending 3 residues before the CDR3 end, the germline J gene is used to fill in that end. The chain links TRBV6-4 to TRBJ1-2, with D tentatively TRBD1 (5 bases). The CDR3 is 15 residues long. Between the trimmed V and J ends, which lost 0 bases and 7 bases, there was a span of 15 bases. Germline V lookup: CDR1 MRHNA, CDR2 SNTAGT. The DNA read from the CDR3 is TGTGCCAGCAGTGACTCGGCGGACACCAAGGCTGGC. Protein sequence: CASSDSADTKAG. The CDR3 in its entirety is CASSDSADTKAGYTF.

Points on this clone: The CDR3 end is not reached by the read, which stops 3 residues before it; the germline J gene fills it in. The gene calls are TRBV7-3 and TRBJ1-5; possibly TRBD1 for D (5 bases). The germline CDR1 and CDR2 sequences are SGHTA and FQGTGA. This CDR3 contains 13 residues. The CDR3 is CASSSGAGRPQHF. The covered CDR3 bases are TGTGCCAGCAGCTCCGGCGCGGGGCGTCCC.

CDR3 residues: CSARDWGDRKKTQYF. The CDR3 bases that were read are TGCAGTGCTAGAGATTGGGGGGACAGGAAAAAGACC. V is TRBV20-1 and J is TRBJ2-5, with TRBD1 matching over 8 bases. The CDR3 end falls 3 residues outside the read, so it is completed with the germline J gene. The J segment lost 6 bases and the V segment lost 0 bases, leaving 9 bases of the junction unmatched. Germline-derived CDR1 and CDR2 are DFQATT and SNEGSKA (reference sequence). This CDR3 has 15 residues.

A remark on this clone: The read comes to an end 3 residues before the CDR3 does, leaving the germline J gene to fill in the end. The chain links TRBV7-2 to TRBJ1-2, with TRBD1 as a possible D gene (5 bases). CDR3 length: 13 amino acids. The germline CDR1 and CDR2 sequences are SGHTA and FQGNSA. The CDR3 here is CASSLRGEDDYTF. The covered CDR3 bases are TGTGCCAGCAGCTTAAGGGGTGAGGACGAC.

About this clone: The read terminates 3 residues ahead of where the CDR3 ends, so the germline J gene completes it. The V and J genes are TRBV5-1 and TRBJ2-1; 8 bases align to TRBD2. This CDR3 region has 15 residues. From germline, CDR1 is SGHRS and CDR2 YFSETQ. Trimming took 0 bases from V and 4 from J; bases not matched to a gene: 3. The chain's CDR3 is CASSLGGGRYNEQFF. CDR3 DNA (partial): TGCGCCAGCAGCTTGGGCGGGGGGCGATACAATGAG.

Concerning this clone itself: Read data end 3 residues before the CDR3 end; the end is taken from the germline J gene. The chain combines TRBV20-1 with TRBJ2-4, with D possibly TRBD1 on 6 matching bases. The CDR3 spans 15 residues. The V and J ends lost 1 base and 7 bases respectively, with 17 bases between them. Germline assignment: CDR1 DFQATT and CDR2 SNEGSKA (reference sequence). The sequenced CDR3 bases are TGCAGTGCTAGAGCCCCAACAGGGATGGGGAACATT. The encoded protein is CSARAPTGMGNI. In full, the CDR3 is CSARAPTGMGNIQYF.

The CDR3 loop is CSARETSGGSTDTQYF. Incomplete CDR3 DNA: TGCAGTGCTAGAGAGACTAGCGGGGGGAGCACAGATACG. The V gene is TRBV20-1, the J gene TRBJ2-3; 13 bases line up with TRBD2. The sequenced fragment ends 3 residues before the CDR3 boundary, so the rest is inferred from the germline J gene. V lost 0 bases, J lost 0 bases, and 0 bases stayed unmatched. CDR1 and CDR2 from the germline V gene are DFQATT and SNEGSKA (reference sequence). The CDR3 is 16 amino acids.

Concerning this clone itself: The observed sequence ends 3 residues before the CDR3 terminus, with the missing tail filled in from the germline J gene. This rearrangement joins TRBV6-2 or TRBV6-3 to TRBJ1-1; 7 nucleotides line up with TRBD1. The CDR3 sequence is 14 residues long. Trimming at V came to 2 bases and at J to 3 bases, leaving 3 bases not matched to a gene. CDR1 MNHEY and CDR2 SVGEGT come from the germline V gene. Incomplete CDR3 DNA: TGTGCCAGCAGTTACAAGGGGGCGGACACTGAA. Translation: CASSYKGADTE. The full CDR3 protein reads CASSYKGADTEAFF.

Comment on this clone: The CDR3 extends 3 residues past the end of the read, so its final part is completed from the germline J gene. V gene TRBV18 combines with J gene TRBJ1-3; a possible D gene is TRBD1 (6 bases). The CDR3 has 16 residues. Germline V lookup: CDR1 KGHSH, CDR2 LQKENI. V gave up 4 bases and J gave up 2 bases, with 15 bases separating them. CDR3 amino acids: CASSLGQLSTGNTIYF. The DNA read from the CDR3 is TGTGCCAGCTCACTCGGACAGTTAAGCACTGGAAACACC.